Sequencing of this T cell receptor (beta chain) was carried out in a study of blood T cell repertoires in COVID-19 (dated by TCRdb to the early 2020s). Notes on the research overall: Samples covering the acute and convalescent phases of COVID-19 were provided by collaborators in the United States, Italy and Spain. The prospective study material was composed of cDNA or gDNA derived from T cells, B-cell-depleted T cells, or PBMCs. The dataset comprised deeply sampled blood TCRbeta repertoires from subjects exposed to, actively infected with, or recovered from COVID-19. The repertoires were released in a freely available public database intended as a resource for research on the immune response to SARS-CoV-2. Samples were obtained from the ongoing ImmuneRACE study (first 160 participants) and from 950 to 1,500 subjects provided by 6 global collaborators. Nearly every sample came with metadata listing a de-identified subject ID, COVID-19 status, age in years and sex. Where HLA class I and class II types were available, the types were taken from metadata supplied by the sample provider, not from assay-based typing.

Taken from the germline V gene, the CDR1 and CDR2 loops are SNHLY and FYNNEI. V is cut back by 1 base and J by 4 bases, with 8 bases in the junction unmatched. CDR3 length: 18 amino acids, cysteine to phenylalanine. Of the read, only the CDR3 DNA is kept; its 54 bases are in frame from base 1. Of note for this clone: There is no known antigen for this receptor. Per-base qualities were not stored, and no clone one base away is much larger.

The immunoSEQ Assay, a bias-controlled multiplex PCR, was used to amplify TCRbeta CDR3 regions from genomic DNA. Concerning the study's data processing: Nucleated cell counts per sample were estimated from amplification of reference gene primers within the assay. To quantify the absolute abundance of each unique TCRbeta CDR3 rearrangement, sequence reads were collapsed and filtered. For each sample, productive Simpson clonality was calculated as the square root of Simpson's diversity index over productive rearrangements. This is the immuneACCESS table as TCRdb keeps it, with only in-frame sequences that have V and J called. A part of the clones is gone; compared with another copy, unresolved V genes explain less than half, and the rest is unexplained. D and trimming were read from the DNA, whereas the V and J calls and clone size are those reported in that table. The sample contains over 400,000 clones, 80% to 90% of them found a single time. Of the sample, around 1.4% is held by the ten largest clones.

The collaborating institutions used their own protocols to collect whole blood in K2EDTA tubes. For TCRbeta analysis, collaborators shipped samples in one of three forms: frozen whole blood, isolated PBMCs, or DNA extracted from either of those sample types. The paper as a whole reports these results and caveats: The amount of clinical and demographic metadata varied by source and participant and was provided uncurated.

The source of this sequence is a woman younger than 45 with active or convalescent COVID-19. The material sequenced was peripheral blood. The sequence is built from TRBV2 and TRBJ2-5, with 14 middle bases fitting TRBD2. The nucleotides are TGTGCCAGCAGTGAAGGGGGCCCCGGGACTAGCGGGGGAGAGACCCAGTACTTC. Translated, it gives CASSEGGPGTSGGETQYF.